One sample yielded the 18 T cell receptor beta chains listed below, sequenced in a study of blood T cells in healthy people across ages. Sample-barcoded 5' priming and a J-beta primer mix drove a second PCR of 7 to 11 cycles. One entry per CDR3 protein, called by TCRdb with MiXCR from the 5' RACE reads. Here the sample spans 800,000 or so distinct CDR3 sequences, 25% being singletons. These data also formed part of another study, on T cells of mothers and their children.

The sequencing input was blood. The receptors derive from a boy aged 5 to 17 in good health.

This clonotype has a handful of counts. V gene TRBV29-1 combines with J gene TRBJ2-7, with 13 bases fitting TRBD2. V trimming: 6 bases; J trimming: 3 bases; junction bases outside the gene matches: 8. Germline CDR1 SQVTM, CDR2 ANQGSEA. CDR3 length: 15 residues. The CDR3 here is CSVETGTSGNYEQYF. The CDR3 bases are TGCAGCGTCGAAACCGGGACTAGCGGGAACTACGAGCAGTACTTC.

This clonotype was seen more than once but under ten times. The chain joins TRBV29-1 to TRBJ2-7; tentative D call: TRBD1 (5 bases). Germline values: CDR1 SQVTM, CDR2 ANQGSEA. V dropped 4 bases and J dropped 2 bases, with 12 bases sitting between them. The CDR3 covers 13 residues. The CDR3 DNA reads TGCAGCGTTGGGGGCGCAGGGCCCTACGAGCAGTACTTC. This translates into CSVGGAGPYEQYF.

Only a few counts were recorded for this clonotype. The rearrangement joins TRBV29-1 to TRBJ2-7; tentatively, D is TRBD2 (5 bases). The CDR3 totals 10 residues. The V gene lost 6 bases and the J gene lost 6 bases, with 9 bases spanning the gap. From germline, CDR1 is SQVTM and CDR2 ANQGSEA. The CDR3 DNA follows: TGCAGCGTGGCCGCGGGCGAGCAGTACTTC. Translating gives CSVAAGEQYF.

The chain recombines TRBV15 with TRBJ2-1; 7 bases match TRBD2. The J segment lost 3 bases and the V segment lost 2 bases, leaving 7 bases of the junction unmatched. The CDR3 is 16 residues long. Germline assignment: CDR1 LNHNV and CDR2 YYDKDF (reference sequence). The CDR3 here is CATSRLIAGDYNEQFF. The CDR3 nucleotides read TGTGCCACCAGCAGACTCATAGCGGGCGACTACAATGAGCAGTTCTTC.

Only a few counts were recorded for this clonotype. An end of the junction does not agree with germline; a read error may underlie this. V gene TRBV5-1 combines with J gene TRBJ1-2, with D maybe TRBD1 (5 bases). The CDR3 consists of 13 residues. Germline loops: CDR1 SGHRS, CDR2 YFSETQ. CDR3: CASSEDNNYGCTF. For the CDR3, the DNA is TGCGCCAGCAGCGAGGACAACAACTATGGCTGCACCTTC.

Only a few counts were recorded for this clonotype. V gene TRBV4-1 combines with J gene TRBJ1-2; D remains unclear. V was trimmed by 0 bases and J by 4 bases, leaving 12 bases between them. The CDR3 consists of 15 residues. The germline CDR1 and CDR2 sequences are MGHRA and YSYEKL. CDR3 protein: CASSQDPGWIYGYTF. As DNA, the CDR3 is TGCGCCAGCAGCCAAGACCCGGGATGGATCTATGGCTACACCTTC.

This clonotype occurred a few times. The CDR3 DNA is TGCAGCGTCGCAGGGGGACTACCAAACAATGAGCAGTTCTTC. Protein sequence: CSVAGGLPNNEQFF. The rearrangement joins TRBV29-1 to TRBJ2-5; D may match TRBD1 or TRBD2 (7 bases each). The end of the DNA is better explained by TRBJ2-1, so the J call may be wrong. From germline, CDR1 is SQVTM and CDR2 ANQGSEA. CDR3 length: 14 residues.

There are a few counts of this clonotype. The chain has TRBV29-1 and TRBJ2-1; D is perhaps TRBD1 (5 bases). Trimming stripped 6 bases from V and 9 bases from J, with 12 bases between. CDR1 is SQVTM, CDR2 ANQGSEA, per germline. CDR3 size: 11 residues. The CDR3 DNA sequence: TGCAGCGTGGCAGGGTTAGCTGAGCAGTTCTTC. Its protein is CSVAGLAEQFF.

The rearrangement uses TRBV29-1 and TRBJ2-5; D might be TRBD1 or TRBD2, each matching 5 bases. V lost 5 bases, J lost 9 bases, and 16 bases lay in between. The CDR3 is made up of 12 amino acids. CDR1 and CDR2 from the germline V gene are SQVTM and ANQGSEA. This chain's CDR3 is CSVSRSREPQYF. In DNA, the CDR3 is TGCAGCGTTTCCCGGAGCAGGGAGCCCCAGTACTTC.

The rearrangement links TRBV6-2 or TRBV6-3 to TRBJ2-7; D is undetermined. The CDR3 is 13 amino acids. The V end lost 1 base, the J end lost 3 bases, and 7 bases lay between the germline ends. In germline, CDR1 is MNHEY, CDR2 SVGEGT. The CDR3 bases are TGTGCCAGCAGTTACTGGGTCGACTACGAGCAGTACTTC. Its translation is CASSYWVDYEQYF.

The J gene is TRBJ2-1, the V gene TRBV18, with 9 bases identical to TRBD1. The J call may be in error: the DNA end matches TRBJ2-7 better. CDR3 size: 14 residues. CDR1 and CDR2 (germline): KGHSH, LQKENI. The CDR3 reads CASSQQGAQDEQYF. The CDR3 nucleotides are TGTGCCAGCTCACAACAGGGGGCGCAGGACGAGCAGTACTTC.

This clonotype was seen ten or more times. The rearrangement links TRBV7-8 to TRBJ2-5; no firm D call. V lost 10 bases and J 4 bases, leaving 16 bases between the germline ends. The CDR3 is 13 residues long. Per the germline V gene, CDR1 is SGHVS and CDR2 is FQNEAQ. The CDR3 reads CAIRDWVAETQYF. CDR3 nucleotides: TGTGCCATTCGAGACTGGGTAGCAGAGACCCAGTACTTC. The variable domain in full, with the rest retrieved from reference TRBV7-8 and TRBJ2-5, is GAGVSQSPRYKVAKRGQDVALRCDPISGHVSLFWYQQALGQGPEFLTYFQNEAQLDKSGLPSDRFFAERPEGSVSTLKIQRTQQEDSAVYLCAIRDWVAETQYFGPGTRLLVL.

Concerning this clonotype: A junction boundary mismatches the germline segment, possibly from a read error. The V call is TRBV4-3, the J call TRBJ2-1; D perhaps matches TRBD2 (7 bases). CDR1 and CDR2 from the germline V gene are LGHNA and YSLEER. The CDR3 spans 15 residues. The CDR3 sequence: CASSQGGGSYDEQFF. The CDR3 DNA sequence: TGCGCCAGCAGCCAAGGCGGGGGCTCCTACGATGAGCAGTTCTTC.

The genes are TRBV5-6 and TRBJ2-2, with 10 bases that match TRBD1. V was pared by 5 bases and J by 5 bases, with 6 bases of the junction left unmatched. The CDR3 contains 15 residues. Germline V gives CDR1 SGHDT, CDR2 YYEEEE. The DNA of the CDR3 is TGTGCCAGCAGGAGGGACAGGGGAGAAACCGGGGAGCTGTTTTTT. It specifies CASRRDRGETGELFF. Full variable domain (outside the CDR3, taken from reference TRBV5-6 and TRBJ2-2): DAGVTQSPTHLIKTRGQQVTLRCSPKSGHDTVSWYQQALGQGPQFIFQYYEEEERQRGNFPDRFSGHQFPNYSSELNVNALLLGDSALYLCASRRDRGETGELFFGEGSRLTVL.

The genes are TRBV4-3 and TRBJ1-1; possible D gene TRBD1, 5 bases. The CDR3 extends over 16 amino acids. Trimming stripped 0 bases from V and 1 base from J, with 12 bases between. From germline, CDR1 is LGHNA and CDR2 YSLEER. The DNA of the CDR3 is TGCGCCAGCAGCCAAGATTACGGGGACGCGAACACTGAAGCTTTCTTT. Translated, it gives CASSQDYGDANTEAFF.

V and J are TRBV28 and TRBJ2-5, with D perhaps TRBD1 (5 bases). Gene TRBJ2-7 matches the end of the DNA better, so the J call may be wrong. Germline CDR1 and CDR2: MDHEN and SYDVKM. This CDR3 contains 13 residues. The CDR3 DNA reads TGTGCCAGCATTTCAGGGAACTCCTACGAGCAGTACTTC. Its protein is CASISGNSYEQYF.

The CDR3 spells CASSRDGEQYF. In DNA form, the CDR3 reads TGTGCCAGCAGCAGGGACGGCGAGCAGTACTTC. The chain links TRBV10-3 to TRBJ2-7; D might be TRBD1 or TRBD2, each matching 5 bases. V shed 10 bases and J shed 6 bases, with 13 bases lying between them. The CDR3 is 11 residues long. CDR1 and CDR2 from the germline V gene are ENHRY and SYGVKD.

This chain uses TRBV3-1 with TRBJ2-7, with D possibly being TRBD1 or TRBD2 (5 bases each). V lost 4 bases to trimming and J lost 3 bases, with 16 bases between them. The CDR3 totals 15 residues. Germline CDR1 LGHDT, CDR2 YNNKEL (reference sequence). The CDR3 here is CASSRGIGNFYEQYF. The DNA of the CDR3 is TGTGCCAGCAGCCGGGGGATAGGGAATTTCTACGAGCAGTACTTC.